The clone carrying this TCR beta chain was observed many times. Its antigen is unidentified. Libraries of TCR beta came from quantitative 5'-RACE with molecular barcodes. TCRdb called the 5' RACE reads again in MiXCR, with one record for every CDR3 protein. The profile covers 150,000 or so distinct CDR3 sequences, with around a tenth appearing a single time and roughly 16% taken by the ten largest. The data belong to a study of CD8 T cells in ankylosing spondylitis. Overall study findings and caveats: The authors reported significant enrichment of disease-linked clones in matched ankylosing spondylitis synovial fluid. Existing reports had already noted some motif variants in reactive arthritis synovial fluid and blood. Peripheral blood held disease-linked clones only at relatively low frequency, and these were CD8+.

The CDR3 spans 14 residues. Trimming removed 5 bases from V and 9 bases from J, with 17 bases in between. Germline V gene lookup returns CDR1 SGHTA and CDR2 FQGNSA. The chain couples TRBV7-2 to TRBJ1-3, with D unclear. Sequencing used blood, either unsorted or a sorted T cell fraction (not recorded which). This receptor was identified in a female donor with ankylosing spondylitis or in good health (not recorded which). The CDR3 DNA reads TGTGCCAGCAGCCTTATACAGTTTTGGGGCACCATATATTTT. This translates into CASSLIQFWGTIYF.